This T cell receptor (beta chain) was recovered during a study of naive and memory T cell subsets. Study-wide results and limits: The RNA method is potentially sensitive to activation and differentiation changes.

The SP2 primer and nested alpha and beta constant region primers amplified ligated cDNA in four rounds. For blood and skin samples, reverse transcription used TCR alpha and beta constant primers. Using its own MiXCR run on the 5' RACE reads, TCRdb lists one record per CDR3 protein. The sample lists some 60,000 distinct CDR3 sequences, over 6% occurring once. The library had UMIs added by 3' ligation of an oligonucleotide to TCR cDNA. Cells were not sorted; total RNA input targeted roughly 1 to 1000 ng. This clonotype has ten or more counts. Its antigen is not identified. The TCR sequence derives from a female donor in good health.

The DNA for the CDR3 is TGTGCCAGCAGTTACGATAAGCCAACGGGACAGGGAGGGGCCACTGAAGCTTTCTTT. The encoded protein is CASSYDKPTGQGGATEAFF. The chain carries TRBV12-3 or TRBV12-4 and TRBJ1-1; 9 nucleotides align to TRBD1. Trimming cost V 4 bases and J 4 bases; bases outside gene matches: 19. The CDR3 totals 19 residues.